These 30 T cell receptor beta chains share one sample of origin, sequenced in a study of CD8+CD57+ T cells in acquired aplastic anemia. Both TCR beta VDJ combination and CDR3 sequence profiling were carried out. Genomic DNA was the template for this profiling. MiXCR, run by TCRdb on the reads, gives a single entry per CDR3 protein. The sample holds about 180,000 distinct CDR3 sequences, roughly 50% seen once. The authors sequenced patients whose flow cytometry had shown CD8+CD57+ cell expansion. The source material was sorted CD4+, CD8+, or CD8+CD57+ T cells (not recorded which) from PBMCs. The receptors were gathered from a human donor with aplastic anemia.

The DNA of the CDR3 is TGCAGTGCCACAGGGTTGGCGGGCAATCAGCCCCAGCATTTT. As protein: CSATGLAGNQPQHF. V usage is TRBV20-1 and J usage is TRBJ1-5, with TRBD1 as a possible D gene (6 bases). CDR1 and CDR2 (germline): DFQATT, SNEGSKA (reference sequence). This CDR3 comprises 14 residues. V dropped 6 bases and J dropped 2 bases, with 14 bases sitting between them.

The chain couples TRBV27 to TRBJ1-1; no reliable D call. Trimming took off 2 bases at V and 0 bases at J, with 7 bases between the two ends. CDR1 MNHEY and CDR2 SMNVEV come from the germline V gene (reference sequence). This CDR3 region has 14 residues. The DNA for the CDR3 is TGTGCCAGCAGTTTAGGGAACATGAACACTGAAGCTTTCTTT. It is translated as CASSLGNMNTEAFF.

By share, this clonotype counts as medium-sized. This rearrangement joins TRBV10-3 to TRBJ1-1; maybe TRBD1 (6 bases). This CDR3 has 15 amino acids. Germline V gives CDR1 ENHRY, CDR2 SYGVKD. Trimming cost V 5 bases and J 4 bases, with 17 bases left between them. CDR3 sequence (DNA): TGTGCCATCAGTAGTATGGAGAGGGGGTTCACTGAAGCTTTCTTT. Amino acids: CAISSMERGFTEAFF.

This clonotype has ten or more counts. This rearrangement joins TRBV7-3 to TRBJ2-2; 7 positions agree with TRBD2. There are 14 residues in the CDR3. Germline V gene data show CDR1 as SGHTA and CDR2 as FQGTGA. Trimming removed 2 bases from V and 4 bases from J; junction bases left unmatched: 1. The CDR3 loop is CASSLGGGTGELFF. For the CDR3, the DNA is TGTGCCAGCAGCTTAGGGGGGGGCACCGGGGAGCTGTTTTTT.

V usage is TRBV6-5 and J usage is TRBJ2-7; TRBD1 matches 7 bases. The J segment lost 7 bases and the V segment lost 8 bases, leaving 2 bases of the junction unmatched. The germline CDR1 and CDR2 sequences are MNHEY and SVGAGI. The CDR3 has 10 amino acids. The CDR3 DNA reads as TGTGCCAGCGAGGGGGCGGAGCAGTACTTC. This translates into CASEGAEQYF.

V is TRBV5-6 and J is TRBJ2-7; 8 bases align to TRBD1. Germline V gene data show CDR1 as SGHDT and CDR2 as YYEEEE. J lost 3 bases, V lost 4 bases, and 12 bases had no gene match. CDR3 length: 16 amino acids. The CDR3 loop is CASSRHSGDRIYEQYF. The CDR3 DNA is TGTGCCAGCAGCCGACATTCCGGGGACAGGATCTACGAGCAGTACTTC.

This clonotype was picked up many times. CDR3 protein: CSATSPRGTDTQYF. The CDR3 nucleotides are TGCAGTGCTACCTCTCCGCGGGGCACAGATACGCAGTATTTT. The V gene is TRBV20-1, the J gene TRBJ2-3, with D perhaps TRBD2 (5 bases). Per the germline V gene, CDR1 is DFQATT and CDR2 is SNEGSKA (reference sequence). V dropped 4 bases and J dropped 1 base, with 12 bases sitting between them. This CDR3 comprises 14 residues.

This chain uses TRBV11-1 with TRBJ2-1; D is possibly TRBD1 or TRBD2 (6 bases each). CDR1 and CDR2 from the germline V gene are SGHAT and FQDESV (reference sequence). CDR3 size: 15 residues. Trimming removed 1 base at V and 8 bases at J, with 15 bases between. CDR3: CASSLGSGARDEQFF. For the CDR3, the DNA is TGTGCCAGCAGCTTAGGGTCGGGGGCGAGGGATGAGCAGTTCTTC.

This clonotype was seen a few times. The chain carries TRBV10-3 and TRBJ1-1; maybe TRBD1 (6 bases). Trimming took off 0 bases at V and 5 bases at J, with 10 bases between the two ends. The CDR3 loop spans 14 amino acids. Germline CDR1 ENHRY, CDR2 SYGVKD. CDR3 in DNA: TGTGCCATCAGTGAGTCCAGGGGAGGTACTGAAGCTTTCTTT. Protein: CAISESRGGTEAFF.

The table lists this clonotype with many counts. The chain recombines TRBV12-3 or TRBV12-4 with TRBJ2-7, with D perhaps assigned TRBD1 or TRBD2 (5 bases each). The CDR3 extends over 15 amino acids. V was clipped by 7 bases and J by 3 bases, with 19 bases between them. The CDR3 is CASMERDRLNYEQYF. CDR3 sequence (DNA): TGTGCCAGCATGGAGCGAGACAGACTAAACTACGAGCAGTACTTC.

This chain uses TRBV5-1 with TRBJ2-3; TRBD2 might be the D (6 bases). CDR1 SGHRS and CDR2 YFSETQ come from the germline V gene. Trimming took 4 bases from V and 3 from J, leaving 15 bases between them. This CDR3 spans 15 amino acids. The DNA of the CDR3 is TGCGCCAGCAGCGTCAGTTCGGGAGAAACAGATACGCAGTATTTT. Translated: CASSVSSGETDTQYF.

The rearrangement uses TRBV2 and TRBJ2-7; 7 positions agree with TRBD1. The CDR3 is 12 residues long. V lost 6 bases, J lost 6 bases, and 5 bases stayed unmatched. The germline gives CDR1 SNHLY, CDR2 FYNNEI. This CDR3 reads CASSAYRGEQYF. The CDR3 coding sequence is TGTGCCAGCAGCGCTTACAGGGGCGAGCAGTACTTC.

The chain couples TRBV4-3 to TRBJ2-7; D ambiguous. The CDR3 length is 15 residues. V lost 6 bases, J lost 4 bases, and 19 bases lay in between. Germline V gives CDR1 LGHNA, CDR2 YSLEER. CDR3: CASRKDRDRVYEQYF. The CDR3 DNA is TGCGCCAGCAGAAAGGACCGCGACCGTGTTTACGAGCAGTACTTC.

This clonotype was seen repeatedly, ten times or more. The chain has TRBV13 and TRBJ2-1, with D possibly TRBD1 on 6 matching bases. The V gene's germline CDR1 is PRHDT and CDR2 FYEKMQ (reference sequence). The CDR3 has 17 amino acids. The germline V and J ends were trimmed by 4 bases and 7 bases, with 23 bases remaining between them. CDR3 region: CASSSLAEWTDSNEQFF. The CDR3 nucleotides read TGTGCCAGCAGCTCCTTAGCCGAATGGACAGACTCAAATGAGCAGTTCTTC.

In its sample, this clonotype was seen a few times. V usage is TRBV15 and J usage is TRBJ1-1; D possibly corresponds to TRBD1 (5 bases). The CDR3 covers 16 residues. CDR1 is LNHNV and CDR2 is YYDKDF in the germline V gene (reference sequence). V was clipped by 5 bases and J by 1 base, with 17 bases between them. CDR3 bases: TGTGCCACCAGCCCGGGACGGTCCGGGGGGAACACTGAAGCTTTCTTT. Translating gives CATSPGRSGGNTEAFF.

This clonotype was observed a handful of times. The chain carries TRBV10-2 and TRBJ2-5; D not resolved. The CDR3 has 13 amino acids. V shed 8 bases and J shed 1 base, with 11 bases lying between them. The germline CDR1 and CDR2 sequences are WSHSY and SAAADI. The CDR3 nucleotides are TGCGCCAGCCGGCAGGTAGTCCAAGAGACCCAGTACTTC. Translation gives CASRQVVQETQYF.

This clonotype was counted ten times or more. V is TRBV6-1 and J is TRBJ1-5; D gene unclear. Trimming cost V 11 bases and J 4 bases, with 15 bases left between them. This CDR3 is 13 amino acids long. In germline, CDR1 is MNHNS, CDR2 SASEGT. The CDR3 loop is CAGSEQLNQPQHF. The CDR3 DNA is TGTGCCGGCTCCGAACAGCTTAATCAGCCCCAGCATTTT.

This rearrangement joins TRBV20-1 to TRBJ1-2; 8 bases fit TRBD1. This CDR3 comprises 13 residues. Germline V gives CDR1 DFQATT, CDR2 SNEGSKA (reference sequence). V dropped 4 bases and J dropped 8; count of bases not matched to a gene: 9. CDR3 loop: CSATGQGDRGYTF. The CDR3 DNA reads as TGCAGTGCTACTGGACAGGGTGATAGGGGCTACACCTTC.

This clonotype occurred many times. The chain has TRBV28 and TRBJ1-6; the D gene is possibly TRBD1 (6 bases). Deletions cut 5 bases from V and 11 bases from J, with 19 bases between. This CDR3 has 15 amino acids. CDR1 and CDR2 from the germline V gene are MDHEN and SYDVKM. The CDR3 coding sequence is TGTGCCAGCAGTGGCACAGGGACCGGGAATACACCCCTCCACTTT. This codes for CASSGTGTGNTPLHF.

For this clonotype: This sequence may be a read error, since a much larger clone differs from it by one base. The chain is built from TRBV11-2 and TRBJ2-2, with D possibly TRBD2 on 5 matching bases. This CDR3 has 14 amino acids. CDR1 is SGHAT, CDR2 FQNNGV, per germline. CDR3 in amino acids: CASSLKGGTGELLF. The CDR3 nucleotides read TGTGCCAGCAGCTTAAAGGGCGGCACCGGGGAGCTGCTTTTT.

Many counts were recorded for this clonotype. The chain has TRBV7-6 and TRBJ1-2, with a possible D match to TRBD1 (6 bases). Trimming stripped 2 bases from V and 4 bases from J, with 14 bases between. The CDR3 loop spans 15 amino acids. Germline loops: CDR1 SGHVS, CDR2 FNYEAQ. For the CDR3, the DNA is TGTGCCAGCAGCTTAAAAGGGGGAGCTTCCTATGGCTACACCTTC. Translated: CASSLKGGASYGYTF.

This clonotype was observed at least ten times. The chain joins TRBV5-1 to TRBJ2-7, with D perhaps TRBD1 or TRBD2 (5 bases each). This CDR3 is built from 14 residues. From germline, CDR1 is SGHRS and CDR2 YFSETQ. V lost 5 bases to trimming and J lost 1 base, with 13 bases between them. The CDR3 reads CASRFRDGSYEQYF. The CDR3 DNA reads as TGCGCCAGCAGATTCAGGGACGGATCCTACGAGCAGTACTTC.

This clonotype was seen a handful of times. V and J are TRBV15 and TRBJ2-5; D perhaps matches TRBD2 (6 bases). The CDR3 totals 16 residues. V was cut by 5 bases and J by 2 bases, with 18 bases left in between. From germline, CDR1 is LNHNV and CDR2 YYDKDF (reference sequence). The CDR3 is CATSVSPGRTQETQYF. DNA for the CDR3: TGTGCCACCAGCGTATCCCCAGGGAGGACTCAAGAGACCCAGTACTTC.

This clonotype was counted many times. The chain recombines TRBV5-1 with TRBJ1-1; D gene unclear. V was cut by 4 bases and J by 1 base, with 8 bases left in between. The CDR3 consists of 13 residues. Germline CDR1 reads SGHRS; CDR2 reads YFSETQ. CDR3 in DNA: TGCGCCAGCAGCCTAGAACCGAACACTGAAGCTTTCTTT. This translates into CASSLEPNTEAFF.

The V call is TRBV15, the J call TRBJ1-4, with TRBD1 matching 7 bases. V trimming: 0 bases; J trimming: 7 bases; junction bases outside the gene matches: 5. The CDR3 covers 15 residues. CDR1 LNHNV and CDR2 YYDKDF come from the germline V gene (reference sequence). CDR3 nucleotides: TGTGCCACCAGCAGAGAGAGGGGGCTGAGTGAAAAACTGTTTTTT. It is translated as CATSRERGLSEKLFF.

Written as DNA, the CDR3 is TGTGCCATCCGGAGCGGAGCTTCTTACGAGCAGTACTTC. This sequence encodes CAIRSGASYEQYF. V and J are TRBV10-3 and TRBJ2-7, with D tentatively TRBD2 (5 bases). Per germline, CDR1 ENHRY and CDR2 SYGVKD. Between the trimmed V and J ends, which lost 8 bases and 4 bases, there was a span of 15 bases. The CDR3 consists of 13 residues.

At least ten counts were recorded for this clonotype. The J gene is TRBJ2-3, the V gene TRBV19, with TRBD1 identical over 10 bases. V was clipped by 3 bases and J by 3 bases; unmatched bases: 6. CDR1 and CDR2 from the germline V gene are LNHDA and SQIVND (reference sequence). The CDR3 loop spans 16 amino acids. CDR3 in amino acids: CASSIPTGGLTDTQYF. The CDR3 DNA reads TGTGCCAGTAGTATCCCGACAGGGGGCCTGACAGATACGCAGTATTTT.

In its sample, this clonotype was seen a few times. The chain links TRBV11-2 to TRBJ1-1; 8 bases are a match to TRBD1. Germline V gene sequence: CDR1 SGHAT, CDR2 FQNNGV. This CDR3 is 17 amino acids long. J gave up 0 bases and V 5 bases, and 11 bases lay outside the gene matches. CDR3 protein: CASSIGSRTGLNTEAFF. In DNA, the CDR3 is TGTGCCAGCAGCATCGGCTCGAGGACAGGGTTGAACACTGAAGCTTTCTTT.

The chain is built from TRBV11-3 and TRBJ2-2; maybe TRBD2 (6 bases). The V gene's germline CDR1 is SGHNT and CDR2 YENEEA. Trimming stripped 4 bases from V and 2 bases from J, with 11 bases between. The CDR3 runs 15 residues. The chain's CDR3 is CASSSGLTNTGELFF. The DNA for the CDR3 is TGTGCCAGCAGCTCAGGACTAACTAACACCGGGGAGCTGTTTTTT.

This chain joins TRBV7-2 and TRBJ2-7; maybe TRBD1 (6 bases). The germline V gene has CDR1 SGHTA and CDR2 FQGNSA. This CDR3 contains 14 residues. Trimming shortened V by 5 bases and J by 6 bases, and 17 bases separated the two germline ends. The CDR3 loop is CASSREGVMGEQYF. CDR3 nucleotides: TGTGCCAGCAGCCGTGAGGGGGTCATGGGCGAGCAGTACTTC.